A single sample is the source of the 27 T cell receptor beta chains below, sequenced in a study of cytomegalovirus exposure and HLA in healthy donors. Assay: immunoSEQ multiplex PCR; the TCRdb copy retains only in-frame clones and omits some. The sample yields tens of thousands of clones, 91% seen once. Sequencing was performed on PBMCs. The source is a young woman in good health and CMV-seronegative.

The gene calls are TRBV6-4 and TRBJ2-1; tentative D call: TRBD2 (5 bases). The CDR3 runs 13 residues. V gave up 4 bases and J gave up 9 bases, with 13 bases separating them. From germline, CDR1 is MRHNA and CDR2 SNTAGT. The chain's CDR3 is CASSGSERGEQFF. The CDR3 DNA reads TGTGCCAGCAGTGGCTCCGAACGGGGTGAGCAGTTCTTC.

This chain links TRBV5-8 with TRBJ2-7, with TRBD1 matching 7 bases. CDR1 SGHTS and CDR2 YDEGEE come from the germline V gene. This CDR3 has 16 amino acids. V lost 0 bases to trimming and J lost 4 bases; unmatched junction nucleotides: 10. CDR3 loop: CASSLVPAEQGYEQYF. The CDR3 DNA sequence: TGTGCCAGCAGCTTGGTACCGGCCGAACAGGGGTACGAGCAGTACTTC.

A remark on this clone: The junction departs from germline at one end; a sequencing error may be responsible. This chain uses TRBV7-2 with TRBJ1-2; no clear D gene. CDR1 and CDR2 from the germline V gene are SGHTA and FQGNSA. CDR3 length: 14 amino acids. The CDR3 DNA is TGTGCCAGCAGCTTAACCGAAGTACCGGGTGGCCACACCTTC. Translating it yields CASSLTEVPGGHTF.

The chain's CDR3 is CASSATGPNEKLFF. The CDR3, as DNA: TGTGCCAGTAGTGCGACAGGACCTAATGAAAAACTGTTTTTT. This sequence joins TRBV19 and TRBJ1-4, with a tentative D call TRBD1 (6 bases). Trimming removed 5 bases from V and 3 bases from J, with 10 bases in between. Germline values: CDR1 LNHDA, CDR2 SQIVND (reference sequence). CDR3 length equals 14 residues.

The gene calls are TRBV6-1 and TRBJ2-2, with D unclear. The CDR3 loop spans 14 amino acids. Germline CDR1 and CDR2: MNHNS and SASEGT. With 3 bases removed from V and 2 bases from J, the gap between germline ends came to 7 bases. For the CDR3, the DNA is TGTGCCAGCAGTGACACAGCTAACACCGGGGAGCTGTTTTTT. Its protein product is CASSDTANTGELFF.

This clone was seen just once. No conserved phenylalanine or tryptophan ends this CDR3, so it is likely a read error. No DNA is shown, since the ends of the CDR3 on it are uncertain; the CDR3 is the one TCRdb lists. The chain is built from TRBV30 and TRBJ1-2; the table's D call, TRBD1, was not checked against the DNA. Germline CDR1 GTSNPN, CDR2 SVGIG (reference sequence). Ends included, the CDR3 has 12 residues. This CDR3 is CAWSPGQGNPRA.

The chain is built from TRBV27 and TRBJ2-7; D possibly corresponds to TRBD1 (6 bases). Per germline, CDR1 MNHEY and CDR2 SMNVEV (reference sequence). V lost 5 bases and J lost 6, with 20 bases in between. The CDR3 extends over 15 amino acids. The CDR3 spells CASSPGTPRPSEQYF. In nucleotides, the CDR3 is TGTGCCAGCAGTCCAGGGACACCCCGGCCCTCCGAGCAGTACTTC.

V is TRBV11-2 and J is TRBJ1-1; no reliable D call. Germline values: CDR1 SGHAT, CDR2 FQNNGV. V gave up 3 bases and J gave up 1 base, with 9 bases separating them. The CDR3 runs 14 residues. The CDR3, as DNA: TGTGCCAGCAGCTTCACAGAAGGGAACACTGAAGCTTTCTTT. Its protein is CASSFTEGNTEAFF.

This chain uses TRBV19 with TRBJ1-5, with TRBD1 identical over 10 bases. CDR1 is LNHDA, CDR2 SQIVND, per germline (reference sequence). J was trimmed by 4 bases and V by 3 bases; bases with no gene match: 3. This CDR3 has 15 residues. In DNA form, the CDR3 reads TGTGCCAGTAGTATGTGGACAGGGGGGAATCAGCCCCAGCATTTT. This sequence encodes CASSMWTGGNQPQHF.

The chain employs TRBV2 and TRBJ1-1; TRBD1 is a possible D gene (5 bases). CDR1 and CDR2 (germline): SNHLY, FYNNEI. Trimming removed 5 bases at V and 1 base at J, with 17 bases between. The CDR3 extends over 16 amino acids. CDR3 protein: CASSRQGERGNTEAFF. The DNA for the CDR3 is TGTGCCAGCAGTCGGCAGGGTGAAAGGGGGAACACTGAAGCTTTCTTT.

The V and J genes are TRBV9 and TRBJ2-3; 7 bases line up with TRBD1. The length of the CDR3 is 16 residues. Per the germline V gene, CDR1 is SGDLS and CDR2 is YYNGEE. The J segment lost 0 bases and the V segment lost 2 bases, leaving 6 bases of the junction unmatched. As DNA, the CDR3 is TGTGCCAGCAGCGTGCGGACAGGTACTAGCACAGATACGCAGTATTTT. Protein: CASSVRTGTSTDTQYF. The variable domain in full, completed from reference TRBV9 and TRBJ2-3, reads DSGVTQTPKHLITATGQRVTLRCSPRSGDLSVYWYQQSLDQGLQFLIQYYNGEERAKGNILERFSAQQFPDLHSELNLSSLELGDSALYFCASSVRTGTSTDTQYFGPGTRLTVL.

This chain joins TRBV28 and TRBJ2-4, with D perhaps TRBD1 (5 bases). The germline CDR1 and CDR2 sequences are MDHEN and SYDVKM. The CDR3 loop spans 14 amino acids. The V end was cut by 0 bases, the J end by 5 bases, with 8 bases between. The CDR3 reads CASSLWTAQNIQYF. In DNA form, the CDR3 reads TGTGCCAGCAGTTTATGGACAGCTCAAAACATTCAGTACTTC.

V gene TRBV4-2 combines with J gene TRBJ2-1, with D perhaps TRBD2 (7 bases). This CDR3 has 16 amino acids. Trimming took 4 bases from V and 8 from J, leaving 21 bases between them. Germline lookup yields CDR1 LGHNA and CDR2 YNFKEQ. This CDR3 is CASSRDMGGLGDEQFF. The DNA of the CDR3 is TGTGCCAGCAGCCGGGATATGGGGGGGCTTGGAGATGAGCAGTTCTTC.

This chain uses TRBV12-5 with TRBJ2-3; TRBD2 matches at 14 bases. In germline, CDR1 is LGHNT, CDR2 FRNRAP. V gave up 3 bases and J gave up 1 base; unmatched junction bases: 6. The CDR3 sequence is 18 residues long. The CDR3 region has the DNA TGTGCTAGTGGTTTCGGGACTAGCGGGAGTGCGGGCACAGATACGCAGTATTTT. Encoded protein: CASGFGTSGSAGTDTQYF.

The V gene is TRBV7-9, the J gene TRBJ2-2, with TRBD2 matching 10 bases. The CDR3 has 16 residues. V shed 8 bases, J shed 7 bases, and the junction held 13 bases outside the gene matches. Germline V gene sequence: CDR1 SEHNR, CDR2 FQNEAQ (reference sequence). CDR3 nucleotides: TGTGCCAGCTCGGGGCTAGCGGGAGCGTCGGTCGGGGAGCTGTTTTTT. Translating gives CASSGLAGASVGELFF. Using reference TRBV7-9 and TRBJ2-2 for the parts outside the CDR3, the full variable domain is DTGVSQNPRHKITKRGQNVTFRCDPISEHNRLYWYRQTLGQGPEFLTYFQNEAQLEKSRLLSDRFSAERPKGSFSTLEIQRTEQGDSAMYLCASSGLAGASVGELFFGEGSRLTVL.

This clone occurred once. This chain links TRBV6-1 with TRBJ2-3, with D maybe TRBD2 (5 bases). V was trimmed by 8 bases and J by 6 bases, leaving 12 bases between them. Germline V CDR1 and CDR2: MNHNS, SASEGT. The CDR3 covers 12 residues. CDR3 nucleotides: TGTGCCAGCGTAATGGAGGCGGATACGCAGTATTTT. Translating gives CASVMEADTQYF.

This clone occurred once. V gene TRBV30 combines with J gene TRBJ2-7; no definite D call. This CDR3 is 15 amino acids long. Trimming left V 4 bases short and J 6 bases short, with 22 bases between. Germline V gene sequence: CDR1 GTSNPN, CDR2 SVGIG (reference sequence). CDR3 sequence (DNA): TGTGCCTGGACTTCCCGATCAGGATTTCCGTCCGAGCAGTACTTC. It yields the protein CAWTSRSGFPSEQYF.

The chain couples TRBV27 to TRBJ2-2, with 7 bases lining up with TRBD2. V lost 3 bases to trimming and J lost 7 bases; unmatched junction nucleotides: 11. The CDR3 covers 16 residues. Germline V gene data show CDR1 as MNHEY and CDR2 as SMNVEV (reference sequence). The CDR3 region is CASSLIGGSADGELFF. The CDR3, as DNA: TGTGCCAGCAGTTTGATTGGCGGGAGTGCCGACGGGGAGCTGTTTTTT.

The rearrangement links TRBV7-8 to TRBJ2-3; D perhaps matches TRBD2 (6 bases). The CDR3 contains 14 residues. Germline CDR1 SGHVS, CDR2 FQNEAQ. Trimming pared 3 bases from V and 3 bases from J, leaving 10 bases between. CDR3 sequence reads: CASSFLGGTDTQYF. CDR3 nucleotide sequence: TGTGCCAGCAGCTTCCTCGGGGGAACAGATACGCAGTATTTT.

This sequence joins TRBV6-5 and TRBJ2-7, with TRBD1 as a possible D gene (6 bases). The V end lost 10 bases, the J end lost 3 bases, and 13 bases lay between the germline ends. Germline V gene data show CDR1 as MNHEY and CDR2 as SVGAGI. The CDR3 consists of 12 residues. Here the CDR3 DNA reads TGTGCCACCACTGGACAGAGCTACGAGCAGTACTTC. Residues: CATTGQSYEQYF.

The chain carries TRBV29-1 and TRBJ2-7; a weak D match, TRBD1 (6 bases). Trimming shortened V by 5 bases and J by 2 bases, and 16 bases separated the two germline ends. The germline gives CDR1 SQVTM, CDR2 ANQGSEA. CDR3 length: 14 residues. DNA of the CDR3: TGCAGCGTTTCTCTTAGGGACAATACCTACGAGCAGTACTTC. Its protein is CSVSLRDNTYEQYF.

CDR3 in DNA: TGTGCCACCAGCCGGGGACAGGGATACACTGAAGCTTTCTTT. It is translated as CATSRGQGYTEAFF. The chain recombines TRBV15 with TRBJ1-1; TRBD1 aligns across 9 bases. Germline CDR1 LNHNV, CDR2 YYDKDF (reference sequence). This CDR3 region has 14 residues. V lost 5 bases and J lost 3; bases outside the gene matches: 4. Full variable domain (outside the CDR3, taken from reference TRBV15 and TRBJ1-1): DAMVIQNPRYQVTQFGKPVTLSCSQTLNHNVMYWYQQKSSQAPKLLFHYYDKDFNNEADTPDNFQSRRPNTSFCFLDIRSPGLGDTAMYLCATSRGQGYTEAFFGQGTRLTVV.

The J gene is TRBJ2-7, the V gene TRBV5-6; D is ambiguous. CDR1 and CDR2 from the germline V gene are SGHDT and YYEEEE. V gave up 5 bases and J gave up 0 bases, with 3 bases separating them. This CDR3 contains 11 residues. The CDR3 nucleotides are TGTGCCAGCAGTCACTCCTACGAGCAGTACTTC. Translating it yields CASSHSYEQYF.

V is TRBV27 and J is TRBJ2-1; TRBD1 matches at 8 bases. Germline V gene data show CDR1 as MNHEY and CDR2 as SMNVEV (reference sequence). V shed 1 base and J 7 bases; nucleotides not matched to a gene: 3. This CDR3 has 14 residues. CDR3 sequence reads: CASSLWQGANEQFF. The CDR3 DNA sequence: TGTGCCAGCAGTTTATGGCAGGGGGCAAATGAGCAGTTCTTC.

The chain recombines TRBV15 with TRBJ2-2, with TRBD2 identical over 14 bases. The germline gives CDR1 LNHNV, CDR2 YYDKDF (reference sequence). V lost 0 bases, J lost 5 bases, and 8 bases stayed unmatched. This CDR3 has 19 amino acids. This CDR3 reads CATSRDRGLAGARTGELFF. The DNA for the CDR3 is TGTGCCACCAGCAGAGACCGGGGACTAGCGGGAGCAAGGACCGGGGAGCTGTTTTTT.

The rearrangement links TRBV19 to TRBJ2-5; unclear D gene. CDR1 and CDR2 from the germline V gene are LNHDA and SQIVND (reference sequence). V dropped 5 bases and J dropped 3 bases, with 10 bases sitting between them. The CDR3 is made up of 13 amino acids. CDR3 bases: TGTGCCAGTAGTCTTGACGCGGAAGAGACCCAGTACTTC. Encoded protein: CASSLDAEETQYF.

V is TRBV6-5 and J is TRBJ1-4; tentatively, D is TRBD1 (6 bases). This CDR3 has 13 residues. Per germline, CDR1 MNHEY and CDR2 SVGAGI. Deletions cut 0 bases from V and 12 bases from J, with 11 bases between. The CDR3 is CASSYSEGGELFF. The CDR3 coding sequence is TGTGCCAGCAGTTACTCGGAGGGGGGGGAACTGTTTTTT.